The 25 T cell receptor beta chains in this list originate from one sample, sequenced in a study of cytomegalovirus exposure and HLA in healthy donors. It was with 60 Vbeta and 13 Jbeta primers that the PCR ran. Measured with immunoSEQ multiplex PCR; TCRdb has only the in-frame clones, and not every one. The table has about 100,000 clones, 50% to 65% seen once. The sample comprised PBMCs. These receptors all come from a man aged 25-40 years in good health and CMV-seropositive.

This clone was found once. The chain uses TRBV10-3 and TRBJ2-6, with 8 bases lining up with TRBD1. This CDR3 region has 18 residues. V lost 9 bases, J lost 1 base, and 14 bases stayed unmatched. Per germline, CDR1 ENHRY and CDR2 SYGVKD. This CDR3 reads CAITDVAGGISGANVLTF. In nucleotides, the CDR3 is TGTGCCATTACGGACGTGGCAGGGGGCATTTCTGGGGCCAACGTCCTGACTTTC.

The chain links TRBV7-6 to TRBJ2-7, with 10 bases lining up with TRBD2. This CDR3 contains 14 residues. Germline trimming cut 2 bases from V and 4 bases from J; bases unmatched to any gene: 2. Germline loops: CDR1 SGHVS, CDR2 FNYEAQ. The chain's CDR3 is CASSLHSGGYEQYF. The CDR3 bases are TGTGCCAGCAGCTTACATAGCGGGGGGTACGAGCAGTACTTC. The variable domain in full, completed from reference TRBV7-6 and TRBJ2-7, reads GAGVSQSPRYKVTKRGQDVALRCDPISGHVSLYWYRQALGQGPEFLTYFNYEAQQDKSGLPNDRFSAERPEGSISTLTIQRTEQRDSAMYRCASSLHSGGYEQYFGPGTRLTVT.

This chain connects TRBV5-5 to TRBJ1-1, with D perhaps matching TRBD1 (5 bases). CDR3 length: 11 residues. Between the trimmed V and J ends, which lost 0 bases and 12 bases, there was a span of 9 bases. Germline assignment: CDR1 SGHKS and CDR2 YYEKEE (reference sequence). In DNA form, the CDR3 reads TGTGCCAGCAGCTTGGCCCAGGGAACTTTCTTT. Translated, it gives CASSLAQGTFF.

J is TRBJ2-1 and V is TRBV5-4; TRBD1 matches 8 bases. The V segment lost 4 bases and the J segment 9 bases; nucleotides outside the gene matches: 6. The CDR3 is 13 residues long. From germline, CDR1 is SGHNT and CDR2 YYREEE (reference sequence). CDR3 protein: CASSHTTGGEQFF. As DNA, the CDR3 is TGTGCCAGCAGCCATACAACAGGGGGTGAGCAGTTCTTC.

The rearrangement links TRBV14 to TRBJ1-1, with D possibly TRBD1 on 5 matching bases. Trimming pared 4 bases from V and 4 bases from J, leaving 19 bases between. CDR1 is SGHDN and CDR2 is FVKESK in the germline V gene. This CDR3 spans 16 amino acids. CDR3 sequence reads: CASSPSGRGESTEAFF. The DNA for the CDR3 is TGTGCCAGCAGCCCTTCGGGGAGGGGAGAGTCCACTGAAGCTTTCTTT.

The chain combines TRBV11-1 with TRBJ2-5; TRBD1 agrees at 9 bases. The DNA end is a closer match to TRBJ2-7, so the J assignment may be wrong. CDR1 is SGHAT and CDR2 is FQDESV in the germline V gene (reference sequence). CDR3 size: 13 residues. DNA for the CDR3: TGTGCCAGCAGCTGGGACAGGGCTCTCGAGCAGTACTTC. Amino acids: CASSWDRALEQYF.

This CDR3 is CASSLGSGGSGANVLTF. The CDR3 region has the DNA TGCGCCAGCAGCTTGGGGTCAGGGGGGTCTGGGGCCAACGTCCTGACTTTC. The chain employs TRBV5-1 and TRBJ2-6, with D possibly matching TRBD1 (7 bases). V was cut by 0 bases and J by 1 base, with 11 bases left in between. The length of the CDR3 is 17 residues. Germline V gene sequence: CDR1 SGHRS, CDR2 YFSETQ.

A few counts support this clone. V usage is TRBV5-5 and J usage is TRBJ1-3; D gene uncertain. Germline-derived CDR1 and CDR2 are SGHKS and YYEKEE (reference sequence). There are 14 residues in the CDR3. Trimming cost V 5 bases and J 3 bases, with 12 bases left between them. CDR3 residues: CASSAQDRGNTIYF. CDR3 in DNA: TGTGCCAGCAGTGCCCAGGATCGTGGAAACACCATATATTTT.

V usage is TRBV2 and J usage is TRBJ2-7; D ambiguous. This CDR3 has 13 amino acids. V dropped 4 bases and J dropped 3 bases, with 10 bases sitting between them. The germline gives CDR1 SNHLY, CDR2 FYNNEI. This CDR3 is CASSVVRLYEQYF. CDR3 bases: TGTGCCAGCAGTGTTGTGCGTCTCTACGAGCAGTACTTC.

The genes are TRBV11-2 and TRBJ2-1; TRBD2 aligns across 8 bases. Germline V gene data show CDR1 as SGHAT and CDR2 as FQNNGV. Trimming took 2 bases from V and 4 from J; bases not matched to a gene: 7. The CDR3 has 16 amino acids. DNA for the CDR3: TGTGCCAGCAGCTTACCGATAGCGGGGCGATACAATGAGCAGTTCTTC. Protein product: CASSLPIAGRYNEQFF.

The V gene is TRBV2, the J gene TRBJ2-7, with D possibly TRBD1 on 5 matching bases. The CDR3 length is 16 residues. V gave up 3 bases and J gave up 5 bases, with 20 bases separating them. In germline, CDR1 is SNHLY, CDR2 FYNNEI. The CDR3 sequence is CASSDPPGRTNNEQYF. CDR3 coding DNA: TGTGCCAGCAGTGATCCGCCAGGGCGAACAAATAACGAGCAGTACTTC.

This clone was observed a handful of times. In DNA, the CDR3 is TGTGCCACCAGCAGAGAAAGAATGAGGTCTCTTTTTAGCTCCTATAATTCACCCCTCCACTTT. As protein: CATSRERMRSLFSSYNSPLHF. The chain is built from TRBV15 and TRBJ1-6; D is unclear. Germline CDR1 reads LNHNV; CDR2 reads YYDKDF (reference sequence). This CDR3 comprises 21 residues. Trimming shortened V by 0 bases and J by 0 bases, and 21 bases separated the two germline ends. The whole variable domain, filled in from reference TRBV15 and TRBJ1-6, reads DAMVIQNPRYQVTQFGKPVTLSCSQTLNHNVMYWYQQKSSQAPKLLFHYYDKDFNNEADTPDNFQSRRPNTSFCFLDIRSPGLGDTAMYLCATSRERMRSLFSSYNSPLHFGNGTRLTVT.

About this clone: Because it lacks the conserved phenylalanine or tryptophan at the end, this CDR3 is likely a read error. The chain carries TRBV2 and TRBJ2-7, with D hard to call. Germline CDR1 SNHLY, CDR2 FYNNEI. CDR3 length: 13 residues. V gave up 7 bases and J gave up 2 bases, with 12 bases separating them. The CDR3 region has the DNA TGTGCCAGCACCGATCTAGACCCCTACGAGCAGTACCTC. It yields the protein CASTDLDPYEQYL.

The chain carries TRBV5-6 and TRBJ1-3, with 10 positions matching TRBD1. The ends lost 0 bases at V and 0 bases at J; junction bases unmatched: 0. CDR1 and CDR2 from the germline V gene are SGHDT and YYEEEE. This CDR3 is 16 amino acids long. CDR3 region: CASSLGTGGSGNTIYF. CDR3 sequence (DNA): TGTGCCAGCAGCTTGGGGACAGGGGGCTCTGGAAACACCATATATTTT.

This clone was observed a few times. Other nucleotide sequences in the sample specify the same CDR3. In DNA form, the CDR3 reads TGCGCCAGCAGCTTGTACGGGACTAGCGGGGGAGAGACCCAGTACTTC. It codes for CASSLYGTSGGETQYF. The chain is built from TRBV5-1 and TRBJ2-5; 14 nucleotides match TRBD2. The germline gives CDR1 SGHRS, CDR2 YFSETQ. V trimming: 1 base; J trimming: 4 bases; junction bases outside the gene matches: 3. This CDR3 is 16 amino acids long.

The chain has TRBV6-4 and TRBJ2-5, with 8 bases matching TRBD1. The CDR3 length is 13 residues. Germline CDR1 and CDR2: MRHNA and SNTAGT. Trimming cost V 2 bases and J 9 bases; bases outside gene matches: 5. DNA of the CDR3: TGTGCCAGCAGTGACGGACAGGGACTGCCCCAGTACTTC. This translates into CASSDGQGLPQYF.

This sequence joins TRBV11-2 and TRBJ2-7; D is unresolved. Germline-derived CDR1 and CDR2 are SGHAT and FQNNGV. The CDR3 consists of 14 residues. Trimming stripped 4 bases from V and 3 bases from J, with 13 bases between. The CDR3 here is CASSSQSPSYEQYF. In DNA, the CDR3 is TGTGCCAGCAGCTCACAGTCTCCCAGCTACGAGCAGTACTTC. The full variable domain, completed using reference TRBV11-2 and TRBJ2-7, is EAGVAQSPRYKIIEKRQSVAFWCNPISGHATLYWYQQILGQGPKLLIQFQNNGVVDDSQLPKDRFSAERLKGVDSTLKIQPAKLEDSAVYLCASSSQSPSYEQYFGPGTRLTVT.

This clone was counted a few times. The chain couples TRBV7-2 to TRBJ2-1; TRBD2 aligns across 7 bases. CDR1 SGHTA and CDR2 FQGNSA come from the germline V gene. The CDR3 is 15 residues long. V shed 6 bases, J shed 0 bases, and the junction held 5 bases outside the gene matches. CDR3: CASSRTSGSYNEQFF. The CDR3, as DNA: TGTGCCAGCAGTCGGACTAGTGGCTCCTACAATGAGCAGTTCTTC.

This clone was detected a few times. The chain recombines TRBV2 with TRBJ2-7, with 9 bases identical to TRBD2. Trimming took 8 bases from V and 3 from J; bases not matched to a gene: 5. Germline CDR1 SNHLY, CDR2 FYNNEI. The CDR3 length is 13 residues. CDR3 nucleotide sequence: TGTGCCAGCGAAGATAGCGGGGGCTACGAGCAGTACTTC. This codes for CASEDSGGYEQYF.

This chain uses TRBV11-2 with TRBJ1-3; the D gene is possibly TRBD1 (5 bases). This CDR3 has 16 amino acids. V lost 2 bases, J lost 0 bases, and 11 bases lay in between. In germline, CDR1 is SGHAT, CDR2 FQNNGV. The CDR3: CASSLFGADSGNTIYF. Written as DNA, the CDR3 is TGTGCCAGCAGCTTATTTGGGGCAGACTCTGGAAACACCATATATTTT.

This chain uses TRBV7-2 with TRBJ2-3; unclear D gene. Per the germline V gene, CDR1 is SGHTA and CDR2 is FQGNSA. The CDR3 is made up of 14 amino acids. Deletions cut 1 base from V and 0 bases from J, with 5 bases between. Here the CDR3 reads CASSLVLSTDTQYF. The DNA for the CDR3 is TGTGCCAGCAGCTTAGTTCTTAGCACAGATACGCAGTATTTT.

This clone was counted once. The CDR3 reads CATSINGQQNTEAFF. As DNA, the CDR3 is TGTGCCACCAGCATTAACGGACAGCAGAACACTGAAGCTTTCTTT. V usage is TRBV15 and J usage is TRBJ1-1, with D tentatively TRBD1 (6 bases). The V end lost 4 bases, the J end lost 1 base, and 13 bases lay between the germline ends. Germline V gene sequence: CDR1 LNHNV, CDR2 YYDKDF (reference sequence). This CDR3 is built from 15 residues.

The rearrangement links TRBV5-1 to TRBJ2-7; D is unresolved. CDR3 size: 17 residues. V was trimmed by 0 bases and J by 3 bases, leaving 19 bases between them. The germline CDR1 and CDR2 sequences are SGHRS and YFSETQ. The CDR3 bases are TGCGCCAGCAGCTTGGCCGTAAGGCCTCTAGATTACTACGAGCAGTACTTC. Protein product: CASSLAVRPLDYYEQYF.

The CDR3 region has the DNA TGTGCCAGCAGTTACTCCCGGGATTCTGGAAACACCATATATTTT. This gives the protein CASSYSRDSGNTIYF. The V gene is TRBV6-5, the J gene TRBJ1-3; D ambiguous. Germline V gene lookup returns CDR1 MNHEY and CDR2 SVGAGI. V gave up 0 bases and J gave up 1 base, with 7 bases separating them. The CDR3 runs 15 residues.

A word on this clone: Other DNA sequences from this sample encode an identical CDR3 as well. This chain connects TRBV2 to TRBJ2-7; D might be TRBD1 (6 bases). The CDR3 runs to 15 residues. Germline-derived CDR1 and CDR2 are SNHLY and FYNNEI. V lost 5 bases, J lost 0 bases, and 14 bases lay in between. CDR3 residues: CASSSDSSPSYEQYF. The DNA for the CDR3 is TGTGCCAGCAGTTCGGACAGTTCTCCCTCCTACGAGCAGTACTTC.